The 32 T cell receptor beta chains given below trace back to one sample, sequenced in a study of beta chain features in type 1 diabetes. As every portion of the isolated RNA was reverse transcribed, the sequencing read expressed TCRB transcripts. Profiled with immunoSEQ multiplex PCR; TCRdb holds only in-frame clones, not every one. In the table there are fewer than 350,000 clones, less than 20% of which are singletons. Specimen: naive CD4+ T cells from blood. These receptors originate from a woman between 18 and 29 years old in good health.

This clone was detected only a few times. V is TRBV9 and J is TRBJ1-2, with TRBD1 matching 7 bases. V lost 3 bases and J lost 2; bases outside the gene matches: 4. Germline V CDR1 and CDR2: SGDLS, YYNGEE. There are 14 residues in the CDR3. For the CDR3, the DNA is TGTGCCAGCAGCGGGAGACAGGGCAACTATGGCTACACCTTC. Translation: CASSGRQGNYGYTF.

The table lists this clone with a few counts. This chain uses TRBV4-1 with TRBJ2-7, with 10 bases fitting TRBD1. V dropped 8 bases and J dropped 4; count of bases not matched to a gene: 5. The CDR3 has 13 residues. CDR1 and CDR2 from the germline V gene are MGHRA and YSYEKL. CDR3 residues: CASSWTGGYEQYF. The CDR3 nucleotides are TGCGCCAGCTCCTGGACAGGGGGGTACGAGCAGTACTTC.

This clone was seen only a few times. CDR3 residues: CASSLVVPGAHTGELFF. CDR3 nucleotides: TGTGCCAGCAGCTTAGTGGTCCCGGGAGCCCACACCGGGGAGCTGTTTTTT. This sequence joins TRBV7-2 and TRBJ2-2, with TRBD2 as a possible D gene (6 bases). V dropped 1 base and J dropped 3 bases, with 15 bases sitting between them. This CDR3 is built from 17 residues. CDR1 is SGHTA, CDR2 FQGNSA, per germline. Variable domain in full (rest from reference TRBV7-2 and TRBJ2-2): GAGVSQSPSNKVTEKGKDVELRCDPISGHTALYWYRQSLGQGLEFLIYFQGNSAPDKSGLPSDRFSAERTGGSVSTLTIQRTQQEDSAVYLCASSLVVPGAHTGELFFGEGSRLTVL.

A few counts support this clone. This rearrangement joins TRBV30 to TRBJ1-5; TRBD1 might be the D (6 bases). Trimming cost V 2 bases and J 4 bases, with 15 bases left between them. Germline CDR1 and CDR2: GTSNPN and SVGIG (reference sequence). The CDR3 has 15 amino acids. CDR3 DNA: TGTGCCTGGAGTCCCAGCGGGACACTTAATCAGCCCCAGCATTTT. It specifies CAWSPSGTLNQPQHF.

This clone was counted a few times. The germline gene is not matched at one end of the junction; a read error may be the cause. The rearrangement uses TRBV5-4 and TRBJ2-5; D is undetermined. This CDR3 spans 11 amino acids. From germline, CDR1 is SGHNT and CDR2 YYREEE (reference sequence). This chain's CDR3 is CASSSQATQYF. DNA of the CDR3: TGTGCCAGCAGCTCCCAAGCGACCCAGTACTTC.

V usage is TRBV4-2 and J usage is TRBJ2-7; the match to TRBD2 covers 9 bases. CDR1 LGHNA and CDR2 YNFKEQ come from the germline V gene. CDR3 length: 14 residues. V gave up 3 bases and J gave up 2 bases; unmatched junction bases: 2. Here the CDR3 reads CASSHQRGAYEQYF. CDR3 DNA sequence: TGTGCCAGCAGCCACCAGCGGGGGGCCTACGAGCAGTACTTC.

This clone was detected only a few times. The V gene is TRBV13, the J gene TRBJ1-1; D perhaps matches TRBD1 (6 bases). The CDR3 is made up of 13 amino acids. The V gene's germline CDR1 is PRHDT and CDR2 FYEKMQ (reference sequence). V lost 3 bases to trimming and J lost 7 bases, with 12 bases between them. DNA of the CDR3: TGTGCCAGCAGCTTTAGCAGGGGACGTGAAGCTTTCTTT. It translates to CASSFSRGREAFF.

J is TRBJ1-6 and V is TRBV15; 7 nucleotides match TRBD1. Trimming removed 3 bases from V and 14 bases from J; junction bases left unmatched: 13. Per the germline V gene, CDR1 is LNHNV and CDR2 is YYDKDF (reference sequence). The CDR3 has 15 amino acids. This CDR3 is CATSRERQGIGALHF. CDR3 coding DNA: TGTGCCACCAGCAGGGAACGACAGGGAATCGGTGCCCTCCACTTT.

In its sample, this clone was seen a few times. The chain joins TRBV5-6 to TRBJ1-2; TRBD1 aligns across 8 bases. Germline loops: CDR1 SGHDT, CDR2 YYEEEE. The V gene end was trimmed by 4 bases and the J gene end by 1 base; junction bases not matched to a gene: 9. The CDR3 contains 16 residues. This CDR3 is CASSLRTGRDNYGYTF. DNA for the CDR3: TGTGCCAGCAGCCTAAGGACAGGGAGGGATAACTATGGCTACACCTTC. The full variable domain, with the rest looked up from reference TRBV5-6 and TRBJ1-2, is DAGVTQSPTHLIKTRGQQVTLRCSPKSGHDTVSWYQQALGQGPQFIFQYYEEEERQRGNFPDRFSGHQFPNYSSELNVNALLLGDSALYLCASSLRTGRDNYGYTFGSGTRLTVV.

The rearrangement joins TRBV23-1 to TRBJ1-5; the D gene is possibly TRBD1 (6 bases). TRBV23-1 is recorded as an ORF, its role being uncertain. The CDR3 contains 16 residues. V was trimmed by 7 bases and J by 4 bases, leaving 20 bases between them. The CDR3: CASTQRKRGGNQPQHF. CDR3 in DNA: TGCGCCAGCACCCAAAGGAAGCGAGGGGGAAATCAGCCCCAGCATTTT.

This clone showed up just a few times. CDR3 DNA: TGTGCCAGCAGCTTGAGACAGGGAGAAGCTTTCTTT. This gives the protein CASSLRQGEAFF. This chain uses TRBV11-1 with TRBJ1-1; 7 nucleotides line up with TRBD1. The ends lost 3 bases at V and 8 bases at J; junction bases unmatched: 3. The germline V gene encodes CDR1 SGHAT and CDR2 FQDESV (reference sequence). This CDR3 is 12 amino acids long.

CDR3: CASSLGQSNEQFF. The CDR3 DNA is TGCGCCAGCAGCTTGGGACAGTCCAATGAGCAGTTCTTC. The rearrangement joins TRBV5-1 to TRBJ2-1; D may be TRBD1 (5 bases). Germline values: CDR1 SGHRS, CDR2 YFSETQ. The CDR3 is 13 amino acids. Between the trimmed V and J ends, which lost 0 bases and 6 bases, there was a span of 7 bases.

V is TRBV5-1 and J is TRBJ1-1; 9 positions agree with TRBD1. With 3 bases clipped from V and 1 base from J, the junction kept 4 bases outside the gene matches. The CDR3 is made up of 15 amino acids. Germline V gene lookup returns CDR1 SGHRS and CDR2 YFSETQ. CDR3 coding DNA: TGCGCCAGCAGCTCGCCGGACAGGGGGAACACTGAAGCTTTCTTT. Amino acids: CASSSPDRGNTEAFF.

This clone was counted only a few times. This sequence joins TRBV29-1 and TRBJ2-1; D is perhaps TRBD1 (6 bases). Trimming removed 5 bases at V and 6 bases at J, with 14 bases between. Per germline, CDR1 SQVTM and CDR2 ANQGSEA. This CDR3 contains 13 residues. DNA of the CDR3: TGCAGCGTTCGGCAGGGGTTAAGCAATGAGCAGTTCTTC. Encoded protein: CSVRQGLSNEQFF.

The gene calls are TRBV30 and TRBJ1-2; D is unresolved. The CDR3 spans 13 residues. Germline CDR1 is GTSNPN and CDR2 is SVGIG (reference sequence). Trimming took off 6 bases at V and 2 bases at J, with 13 bases between the two ends. The chain's CDR3 is CACLPARNYGYTF. The CDR3 nucleotides are TGTGCCTGCCTCCCGGCCAGGAACTATGGCTACACCTTC.

This clone was seen more than once but under ten times. J is TRBJ2-3 and V is TRBV12-5; 11 bases line up with TRBD2. The germline V gene has CDR1 LGHNT and CDR2 FRNRAP. V trimming: 3 bases; J trimming: 2 bases; junction bases outside the gene matches: 7. This CDR3 comprises 17 residues. This CDR3 is CASGLDQTSGVTDTQYF. The CDR3 coding sequence is TGTGCTAGTGGTTTAGATCAGACTAGCGGGGTCACAGATACGCAGTATTTT.

The J gene is TRBJ2-7, the V gene TRBV5-1, with TRBD1 matching over 11 bases. This CDR3 comprises 14 residues. The J segment lost 6 bases and the V segment lost 4 bases, leaving 6 bases of the junction unmatched. Germline CDR1 is SGHRS and CDR2 is YFSETQ. CDR3 coding DNA: TGCGCCAGCAGCCCGGACAGGGGGCGGGCCGAGCAGTACTTC. It encodes CASSPDRGRAEQYF.

This clone was seen a handful of times. In DNA form, the CDR3 reads TGCGCCAGCAGCCAAGACCTTACGGGATCCTACGAGCAGTACTTC. This encodes CASSQDLTGSYEQYF. The gene calls are TRBV4-1 and TRBJ2-7, with a possible D match to TRBD2 (5 bases). V was trimmed by 0 bases and J by 1 base, leaving 10 bases between them. The CDR3 runs 15 residues. From germline, CDR1 is MGHRA and CDR2 YSYEKL.

V usage is TRBV9 and J usage is TRBJ1-6, with a weak D call TRBD1 (6 bases). CDR1 is SGDLS and CDR2 is YYNGEE in the germline V gene. The CDR3 has 15 residues. Trimming left V 4 bases short and J 7 bases short, with 15 bases between. The CDR3 nucleotides read TGTGCCAGCAGCCGGGAGGACAGAGGGAATTCACCCCTCCACTTT. Amino acid sequence: CASSREDRGNSPLHF. Complete variable domain (other parts from reference TRBV9 and TRBJ1-6): DSGVTQTPKHLITATGQRVTLRCSPRSGDLSVYWYQQSLDQGLQFLIQYYNGEERAKGNILERFSAQQFPDLHSELNLSSLELGDSALYFCASSREDRGNSPLHFGNGTRLTVT.

This clone was counted a few times. The J gene is TRBJ1-1, the V gene TRBV29-1; D remains ambiguous. V lost 2 bases to trimming and J lost 0 bases, with 16 bases between them. The germline CDR1 and CDR2 sequences are SQVTM and ANQGSEA. CDR3 size: 16 residues. The CDR3 loop is CSVEPPQRQVNTEAFF. In DNA, the CDR3 is TGCAGCGTTGAACCCCCCCAACGGCAGGTGAACACTGAAGCTTTCTTT.

This clone has just a few counts. The chain carries TRBV5-1 and TRBJ2-7, with a possible D match to TRBD1 (6 bases). V dropped 4 bases and J dropped 2 bases, with 7 bases sitting between them. The CDR3 is 12 amino acids. Germline loops: CDR1 SGHRS, CDR2 YFSETQ. Here the CDR3 reads CASSGQTYEQYF. Here the CDR3 DNA reads TGCGCCAGCAGCGGACAGACCTACGAGCAGTACTTC.

About this clone: Other DNA sequences of this sample code for an identical CDR3. The chain links TRBV30 to TRBJ2-1, with a possible D match to TRBD2 (6 bases). Germline CDR1 GTSNPN, CDR2 SVGIG (reference sequence). The CDR3 extends over 12 amino acids. Trimming cost V 3 bases and J 9 bases, with 12 bases left between them. This CDR3 reads CAWSSGVGEQFF. In DNA form, the CDR3 reads TGTGCCTGGAGCTCGGGGGTAGGTGAGCAGTTCTTC.

This chain connects TRBV19 to TRBJ2-5; 8 bases line up with TRBD2. V gave up 5 bases and J gave up 4 bases; unmatched junction bases: 6. This CDR3 is built from 14 residues. Germline V lookup: CDR1 LNHDA, CDR2 SQIVND (reference sequence). The CDR3 DNA follows: TGTGCCAGTAGTGTCGGACTAGCAAGAGAGACCCAGTACTTC. The encoded protein is CASSVGLARETQYF. The whole variable domain, filled in from reference TRBV19 and TRBJ2-5, reads DGGITQSPKYLFRKEGQNVTLSCEQNLNHDAMYWYRQDPGQGLRLIYYSQIVNDFQKGDIAEGYSVSREKKESFPLTVTSAQKNPTAFYLCASSVGLARETQYFGPGTRLLVL.

The chain uses TRBV30 and TRBJ2-2, with D possibly being TRBD2 (5 bases). The V end was cut by 1 base, the J end by 0 bases, with 6 bases between. CDR3 size: 14 residues. CDR1 is GTSNPN and CDR2 is SVGIG in the germline V gene (reference sequence). In DNA form, the CDR3 reads TGTGCCTGGAGTGGACTACCGAACACCGGGGAGCTGTTTTTT. It specifies CAWSGLPNTGELFF. Full variable domain (outside the CDR3, taken from reference TRBV30 and TRBJ2-2): SQTIHQWPATLVQPVGSPLSLECTVEGTSNPNLYWYRQAAGRGLQLLFYSVGIGQISSEVPQNLSASRPQDRQFILSSKKLLLSDSGFYLCAWSGLPNTGELFFGEGSRLTVL.

The table lists this clone with a few counts. The J gene is TRBJ2-3, the V gene TRBV29-1, with D perhaps TRBD1 (6 bases). Germline values: CDR1 SQVTM, CDR2 ANQGSEA. The CDR3 extends over 14 amino acids. Trimming removed 4 bases at V and 2 bases at J, with 13 bases between. The chain's CDR3 is CSVALGQNTDTQYF. DNA for the CDR3: TGCAGCGTTGCACTCGGACAGAACACAGATACGCAGTATTTT.

This chain's CDR3 is CSVRPGLGGEPGPYNEQFF. The CDR3 DNA sequence: TGCAGCGTTCGCCCGGGCCTCGGGGGTGAGCCAGGGCCCTACAATGAGCAGTTCTTC. The chain recombines TRBV29-1 with TRBJ2-1; tentatively, D is TRBD2 (6 bases). This CDR3 is 19 amino acids long. V lost 5 bases and J 2 bases, leaving 28 bases between the germline ends. Per the germline V gene, CDR1 is SQVTM and CDR2 is ANQGSEA.

The chain employs TRBV23-1 and TRBJ1-5; 7 bases align to TRBD1. TRBV23-1 is flagged as an ORF with uncertain function. The trim removed 4 bases at V and 0 bases at J, leaving 6 bases unmatched. This CDR3 spans 16 amino acids. CDR3 DNA: TGCGCCAGCAGTCCCTCGACAGGGTATAGCAATCAGCCCCAGCATTTT. This codes for CASSPSTGYSNQPQHF.

A few counts support this clone. V gene TRBV9 combines with J gene TRBJ2-5, with D maybe TRBD1 (6 bases). Trimming left V 4 bases short and J 1 base short, with 14 bases between. The CDR3 extends over 15 amino acids. Germline CDR1 is SGDLS and CDR2 is YYNGEE. The CDR3 DNA reads as TGTGCCAGCAGCCCCCGACAGGCCCTCCAAGAGACCCAGTACTTC. It yields the protein CASSPRQALQETQYF. Using reference TRBV9 and TRBJ2-5 for the parts outside the CDR3, the full variable domain is DSGVTQTPKHLITATGQRVTLRCSPRSGDLSVYWYQQSLDQGLQFLIQYYNGEERAKGNILERFSAQQFPDLHSELNLSSLELGDSALYFCASSPRQALQETQYFGPGTRLLVL.

This rearrangement joins TRBV30 to TRBJ1-6; no reliable D call. Per germline, CDR1 GTSNPN and CDR2 SVGIG (reference sequence). This CDR3 is built from 12 residues. V shed 3 bases and J shed 9 bases, with 9 bases lying between them. The CDR3 is CAWRSPGSPLHF. CDR3 nucleotides: TGTGCCTGGAGATCTCCCGGTTCACCCCTCCACTTT.

The V gene is TRBV30, the J gene TRBJ1-1; 11 bases align to TRBD1. Per the germline V gene, CDR1 is GTSNPN and CDR2 is SVGIG (reference sequence). Losses at the gene ends were 1 base for V and 1 base for J; bases not matched to a gene: 5. The CDR3 has 16 amino acids. The CDR3 DNA is TGTGCCTGGAGTGACCGGACAGGGGGCCGGAACACTGAAGCTTTCTTT. Translating it yields CAWSDRTGGRNTEAFF.

The chain employs TRBV6-5 and TRBJ1-1, with a possible D match to TRBD1 (5 bases). Germline lookup yields CDR1 MNHEY and CDR2 SVGAGI. Trimming stripped 2 bases from V and 5 bases from J, with 15 bases between. The CDR3 is made up of 15 amino acids. The CDR3 region is CASSYENRGGTEAFF. CDR3 sequence (DNA): TGTGCCAGCAGTTACGAGAATCGGGGGGGGACTGAAGCTTTCTTT.

The chain is built from TRBV11-2 and TRBJ2-5, with D tentatively TRBD2 (6 bases). Trimming took 5 bases from V and 7 from J, leaving 17 bases between them. The CDR3 is made up of 14 amino acids. CDR1 and CDR2 (germline): SGHAT, FQNNGV. CDR3 nucleotide sequence: TGTGCCAGCAGCGGGGGGACGGCAGTTCCGACCCAGTACTTC. Translating gives CASSGGTAVPTQYF.